These T cell receptor beta chains were read from a single sample in a study of blood T cell repertoires in COVID-19. The repertoire was sequenced with immunoSEQ multiplex PCR; TCRdb's copy has only in-frame clones and lacks some. Among approximately 120,000 clones listed, 84% were seen once. The sequenced material came from peripheral blood. The receptors come from a human donor in a cohort sampled during active COVID-19. Both conserved end residues are part of each CDR3. Each record gives: D gene, V gene, CDR3 length, J gene, clone size, CDR3 protein, CDR3 DNA. A D gene is named only where the DNA matches it firmly. Size tells how often a clone was seen (once, few, many) or the class of an expanded clone, and some rows leave it out.

>TRBD2|TRBV19|15|TRBJ2-1|.
CASSLLAGGYNEQFF
TGTGCCAGTAGCCTACTAGCGGGGGGCTACAATGAGCAGTTCTTC
>TRBD2|TRBV10-3|15|TRBJ2-7|.
CAISELARSSYEQYF
TGTGCCATCAGTGAACTAGCGAGGAGCTCCTACGAGCAGTACTTC
>TRBD1|TRBV15|13|TRBJ1-5|few
CATSRTGNQPQHF
TGTGCCACCAGCCGGACAGGGAATCAGCCCCAGCATTTT
>TRBD1|TRBV7-8|15|TRBJ2-1|few
CASSLQTGAYNEQFF
TGTGCCAGCAGCTTACAGACAGGGGCCTACAATGAGCAGTTCTTC
>.|TRBV30|10|TRBJ1-1|.
CAWGKRRAFF
TGTGCCTGGGGAAAAAGGAGAGCTTTCTTT
>.|TRBV7-3|13|TRBJ2-1|.
CASSSDRFNEQFF
TGTGCCAGCAGCTCCGACAGGTTCAATGAGCAGTTCTTC
>.|TRBV7-2|13|TRBJ2-3|.
CASSLGGLGTQYF
TGTGCCAGCAGCTTAGGGGGACTGGGTACGCAGTATTTT
>.|TRBV19|14|TRBJ1-1|.
CASSEGRMNTEAFF
TGTGCCAGTAGTGAGGGGAGGATGAACACTGAAGCTTTCTTT
>.|TRBV25-1|14|TRBJ1-4|.
CASSETGIGEKLFF
TGTGCCAGCAGTGAAACAGGGATAGGAGAAAAACTGTTTTTT
>.|TRBV4-2|16|TRBJ2-3|.
CASSQVPVQGTDTQYF
TGTGCCAGCAGCCAAGTTCCCGTGCAGGGAACAGATACGCAGTATTTT
>TRBD2|TRBV6-4|15|TRBJ2-3|few
CATSPLAGGLDTQYF
TGTGCCACCTCTCCTCTAGCGGGGGGGCTAGATACGCAGTATTTT
>.|TRBV5-1|13|TRBJ1-6|few
CASSSTGNSPLHF
TGCGCCAGCAGCAGCACAGGTAATTCACCCCTCCACTTT
>.|TRBV12-3/TRBV12-4|13|TRBJ2-7|.
CASSFMSNYEQYF
TGTGCCAGCAGTTTTATGTCTAACTACGAGCAGTACTTC
>.|TRBV2|14|TRBJ2-3|once
CASTTEGGADTQYF
TGTGCCAGCACCACGGAGGGGGGGGCGGATACGCAGTATTTT
>.|TRBV7-2|16|TRBJ2-3|.
CASRRGSRPTTDTQYF
TGTGCCAGCAGAAGGGGTAGCAGACCGACCACAGATACGCAGTATTTT
>TRBD2|TRBV19|17|TRBJ2-3|.
CASSPQSAGGSPDTQYF
TGTGCCAGTAGTCCTCAATCTGCGGGGGGAAGCCCAGATACGCAGTATTTT
>TRBD2|TRBV27|15|TRBJ2-7|.
CASSAQTSGTPEQYF
TGTGCCAGCAGTGCACAGACTAGCGGGACGCCCGAGCAGTACTTC